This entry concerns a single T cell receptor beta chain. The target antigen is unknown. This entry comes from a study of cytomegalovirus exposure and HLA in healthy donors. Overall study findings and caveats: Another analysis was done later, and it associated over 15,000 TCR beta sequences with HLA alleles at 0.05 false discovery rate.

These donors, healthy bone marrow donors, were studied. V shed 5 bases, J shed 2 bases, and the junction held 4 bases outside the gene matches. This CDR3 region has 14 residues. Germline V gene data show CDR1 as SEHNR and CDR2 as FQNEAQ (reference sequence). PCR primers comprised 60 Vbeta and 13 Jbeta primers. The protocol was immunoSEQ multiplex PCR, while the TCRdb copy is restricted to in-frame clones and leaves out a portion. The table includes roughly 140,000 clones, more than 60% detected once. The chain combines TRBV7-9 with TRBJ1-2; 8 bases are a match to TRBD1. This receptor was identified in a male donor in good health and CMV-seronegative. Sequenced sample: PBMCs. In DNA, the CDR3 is TGTGCCAGCAGCGGGACAGGATCGAACTATGGCTACACCTTC. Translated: CASSGTGSNYGYTF. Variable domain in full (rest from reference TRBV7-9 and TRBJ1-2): DTGVSQNPRHKITKRGQNVTFRCDPISEHNRLYWYRQTLGQGPEFLTYFQNEAQLEKSRLLSDRFSAERPKGSFSTLEIQRTEQGDSAMYLCASSGTGSNYGYTFGSGTRLTVV.